Presented here are 15 T cell receptor beta chains from one specimen sequenced in a study of control samples from healthy donors and cancer patients (dated by TCRdb to the early 2020s). Libraries were constructed by the immunoSEQ multiplex PCR assay. The immuneACCESS repertoire file appears here via TCRdb, limited to in-frame rearrangements. These files lack a portion of the clones; in checked studies, under half of the deficit traces to unresolved V genes, and the cause of the others is not known. The sample table contains over 100,000 clones; only one count was recorded for roughly 92% of them. The ten largest clones take up 5.5% of the sample. Sequencing was done on a sample of blood. These receptors were obtained from a man aged 18 to 30 in good health.

This chain links TRBV18 with TRBJ2-2, with TRBD1 as a possible D gene (6 bases). In germline, CDR1 is KGHSH, CDR2 LQKENI. V was cut by 0 bases and J by 0 bases, with 11 bases left in between. The CDR3 loop spans 17 amino acids. The CDR3 protein is CASSPPSTGSNTGELFF. The CDR3, as DNA: TGTGCCAGCTCACCACCATCGACAGGCTCGAACACCGGGGAGCTGTTTTTT.

The chain is built from TRBV29-1 and TRBJ2-3; D gene ambiguous. This CDR3 spans 14 amino acids. Germline CDR1 SQVTM, CDR2 ANQGSEA. V shed 2 bases and J shed 2 bases, with 11 bases lying between them. CDR3 sequence reads: CSVESPGHTDTQYF. Written as DNA, the CDR3 is TGCAGCGTTGAATCCCCCGGTCACACAGATACGCAGTATTTT.

As regards this clone: The same CDR3 also results from other DNA sequences found in this sample. This chain joins TRBV4-1 and TRBJ2-1, with TRBD2 identical over 12 bases. The CDR3 covers 16 residues. The ends lost 6 bases at V and 10 bases at J; junction bases unmatched: 13. In germline, CDR1 is MGHRA, CDR2 YSYEKL. The CDR3 DNA follows: TGCGCCAGCAGACAAATACTAGCGGGGGGCCGGGGGGAGCAGTTCTTC. This codes for CASRQILAGGRGEQFF.

V gene TRBV6-4 combines with J gene TRBJ1-6; TRBD1 is a possible D gene (5 bases). Germline assignment: CDR1 MRHNA and CDR2 SNTAGT. Trimming left V 5 bases short and J 7 bases short, with 9 bases between. The CDR3 consists of 13 residues. CDR3 in DNA: TGTGCCAGCAGTTTCACAGGAAATTCACCCCTCCACTTT. It translates to CASSFTGNSPLHF.

The chain is built from TRBV11-3 and TRBJ2-2; D remains ambiguous. CDR3 length: 13 residues. Germline-derived CDR1 and CDR2 are SGHNT and YENEEA. The V gene lost 5 bases and the J gene lost 1 base, with 5 bases spanning the gap. The CDR3: CASSRMNTGELFF. The CDR3, as DNA: TGTGCCAGCAGCCGAATGAACACCGGGGAGCTGTTTTTT. Full variable domain (outside the CDR3, taken from reference TRBV11-3 and TRBJ2-2): EAGVVQSPRYKIIEKKQPVAFWCNPISGHNTLYWYLQNLGQGPELLIRYENEEAVDDSQLPKDRFSAERLKGVDSTLKIQPAELGDSAVYLCASSRMNTGELFFGEGSRLTVL.

The chain links TRBV9 to TRBJ2-5; TRBD1 matches 11 bases. The germline V gene has CDR1 SGDLS and CDR2 YYNGEE. V trimming: 4 bases; J trimming: 5 bases; junction bases outside the gene matches: 7. This CDR3 has 15 amino acids. The chain's CDR3 is CASSPWTGGGETQYF. The CDR3 DNA sequence: TGTGCCAGCAGCCCATGGACAGGGGGCGGGGAGACCCAGTACTTC.

This chain uses TRBV3-1 (or the pseudogene TRBV3-2) with TRBJ2-5, with D possibly called TRBD1 or TRBD2 (5 bases each). V was pared by 4 bases and J by 3 bases, with 21 bases between. This CDR3 has 17 amino acids. Germline lookup yields CDR1 LGHDT and CDR2 YNNKEL (reference sequence). In DNA form, the CDR3 reads TGTGCCAGCAGCCCCGCCCACGGGACCGGGAACAAAGAGACCCAGTACTTC. Encoded protein: CASSPAHGTGNKETQYF.

V gene TRBV2 combines with J gene TRBJ1-1; D perhaps matches TRBD1 (6 bases). Germline V gives CDR1 SNHLY, CDR2 FYNNEI. The CDR3 is made up of 11 amino acids. V gave up 6 bases and J gave up 11 bases, with 13 bases separating them. CDR3 region: CASRAGQFAFF. CDR3 nucleotide sequence: TGTGCCAGCAGGGCAGGACAGTTCGCTTTCTTT. The whole variable domain, remainder taken from reference TRBV2 and TRBJ1-1, is EPEVTQTPSHQVTQMGQEVILRCVPISNHLYFYWYRQILGQKVEFLVSFYNNEISEKSEIFDDQFSVERPDGSNFTLKIRSTKLEDSAMYFCASRAGQFAFFGQGTRLTVV.

This chain connects TRBV28 to TRBJ1-4; 10 bases align to TRBD1. V was clipped by 5 bases and J by 8 bases; unmatched bases: 11. This CDR3 has 16 amino acids. Germline V gene data show CDR1 as MDHEN and CDR2 as SYDVKM. DNA for the CDR3: TGTGCCAGCAGTCTCGGGACAGGGGTTGAGAAGGAAAAACTGTTTTTT. Its translation: CASSLGTGVEKEKLFF. Filled out from reference TRBV28 and TRBJ1-4, the complete variable domain reads DVKVTQSSRYLVKRTGEKVFLECVQDMDHENMFWYRQDPGLGLRLIYFSYDVKMKEKGDIPEGYSVSREKKERFSLILESASTNQTSMYLCASSLGTGVEKEKLFFGSGTQLSVL.

This rearrangement joins TRBV19 to TRBJ1-6; D remains ambiguous. V lost 1 base to trimming and J lost 13 bases, with 11 bases between them. Germline CDR1 LNHDA, CDR2 SQIVND (reference sequence). The CDR3 is made up of 13 amino acids. DNA for the CDR3: TGTGCCAGTAGTATAGGTCGGCAAGGCCCCCTCCACTTT. Translating gives CASSIGRQGPLHF.

As for this clone: The same CDR3 can be traced to other DNA sequences in this sample. The J gene is TRBJ1-6, the V gene TRBV30, with TRBD1 matching 11 bases. The CDR3 has 19 residues. Germline trimming cut 3 bases from V and 0 bases from J; bases unmatched to any gene: 10. Germline V CDR1 and CDR2: GTSNPN, SVGIG (reference sequence). CDR3 sequence (DNA): TGTGCCTGGAGGGGGAGGGACAGGGGGGATCCCTCCTATAATTCACCCCTCCACTTT. Translated: CAWRGRDRGDPSYNSPLHF.

The chain combines TRBV5-1 with TRBJ1-4; possibly TRBD1 for D (5 bases). Germline values: CDR1 SGHRS, CDR2 YFSETQ. Trimming took 0 bases from V and 6 from J, leaving 12 bases between them. This CDR3 spans 15 amino acids. CDR3 sequence: CASSLDGTMDEKLFF. The CDR3 DNA reads TGCGCCAGCAGCTTGGACGGGACTATGGATGAAAAACTGTTTTTT. Together with reference TRBV5-1 and TRBJ1-4, the CDR3 gives the full variable domain: KAGVTQTPRYLIKTRGQQVTLSCSPISGHRSVSWYQQTPGQGLQFLFEYFSETQRNKGNFPGRFSGRQFSNSRSEMNVSTLELGDSALYLCASSLDGTMDEKLFFGSGTQLSVL.

The V call is TRBV23-1, the J call TRBJ2-1; D remains unclear. TRBV23-1 is labeled an ORF, and its function is uncertain. The CDR3 is 14 residues long. V was cut by 0 bases and J by 0 bases, with 3 bases left in between. The CDR3 sequence: CASSQSSSYNEQFF. The CDR3 DNA follows: TGCGCCAGCAGTCAATCTAGCTCCTACAATGAGCAGTTCTTC.

The chain links TRBV5-4 to TRBJ2-5; D is ambiguous. V was shortened by 0 bases and J by 8 bases, with 8 bases between the two germline ends. The CDR3 runs to 12 residues. Per the germline V gene, CDR1 is SGHNT and CDR2 is YYREEE (reference sequence). The CDR3 DNA reads TGTGCCAGCAGCTTGGGAGGACGCACCCAGTACTTC. Translated: CASSLGGRTQYF. The variable domain in full, completed from reference TRBV5-4 and TRBJ2-5, reads ETGVTQSPTHLIKTRGQQVTLRCSSQSGHNTVSWYQQALGQGPQFIFQYYREEENGRGNFPPRFSGLQFPNYSSELNVNALELDDSALYLCASSLGGRTQYFGPGTRLLVL.

The chain has TRBV3-1 (or the pseudogene TRBV3-2) and TRBJ2-2, with D tentatively TRBD2 (6 bases). The CDR3 contains 15 residues. Between the trimmed V and J ends, which lost 8 bases and 3 bases, there was a span of 16 bases. The germline V gene has CDR1 LGHDT and CDR2 YNNKEL (reference sequence). The CDR3 spells CASCSSERDTGELFF. CDR3 coding DNA: TGTGCCAGCTGTTCTAGCGAGCGGGACACCGGGGAGCTGTTTTTT.